A selection of T cell receptor beta chains follows, all from one sample in a study of blood T cell repertoires in COVID-19. Method: immunoSEQ multiplex PCR; TCRdb's copy keeps in-frame clones and lacks some. The sample has approximately 190,000 clones, more than 75% seen once. Material for sequencing was peripheral blood. Receptor source: an older woman with COVID-19, enrolled during active disease. Both conserved end residues are part of each CDR3. The D gene is left open where the match is weak. Size is omitted from some rows. Given values are once, few, many or a class for expanded clones.

CDR3 protein,V gene,CDR3 length,D gene,clone size
CASSIGGGLPETQYF,TRBV9,15,.,.
CASSPDADRGRGGASYEQYF,TRBV4-2,20,TRBD1,.
CASSQGTGGRETQYF,TRBV3-1/TRBV3-2,15,TRBD1,.
CAWSGDGGRDPDTQYF,TRBV30,16,TRBD2,.
CASSTLASGGETQYF,TRBV18,15,TRBD2,.
CASSDVRGQGGYTF,TRBV25-1,14,TRBD1,.
CASSVGQQQGPQHF,TRBV9,14,TRBD1,few
CASSTTGSSSSYEQYF,TRBV27,16,.,.
CASSLRLAGVADTQYF,TRBV3-1/TRBV3-2,16,TRBD2,.
CASSASGRAYNEQFF,TRBV13,15,TRBD2,.
CAWSLASGSNEQFF,TRBV30,14,TRBD2,.
CASSSRGAGANVLTF,TRBV11-2,15,.,once
CASSPQTGVGGYTF,TRBV5-1,14,TRBD1,.
CASSSSGRNTEAFF,TRBV5-5,14,.,.
CASSSNRGPNYGYTF,TRBV5-4,15,TRBD1,.
CASSSSSGRARNEQYF,TRBV6-5,16,TRBD2,.
CASSEIASSYEQYF,TRBV2,14,.,.
CASSIGDREGDTQYF,TRBV19,15,TRBD1,.
CASKARVSYEQYF,TRBV6-5,13,.,.
CSVGGGAGNTIYF,TRBV29-1,13,.,.
CASSGRSSTPLHF,TRBV19,13,.,.
CASSADTSNQPQHF,TRBV7-2,14,.,.
CASSDGTYEQYF,TRBV7-8,12,.,once
CASRDRGNYEQYF,TRBV28,13,TRBD1,.
CASSATGGGSEQFF,TRBV9,14,TRBD1,few
CASSLDLGRANEQFF,TRBV7-2,15,TRBD2,.
CASPGGHSGNTIYF,TRBV6-5,14,TRBD1,.
CASSFNRVETQYF,TRBV28,13,.,.
CASSLTLAGANEQYF,TRBV7-3,15,TRBD2,.
CASSSEATVSPLHF,TRBV5-4,14,.,.
CATRRNPGTSTTDTQYF,TRBV15,17,.,.
CASSPGPQAEETQYF,TRBV7-9,15,.,.
CASTGANTGELFF,TRBV6-6,13,.,.
CASSLVRGGYGYTF,TRBV5-4,14,.,.
CASSFLGTSGYIQYF,TRBV6-5,15,TRBD2,once
CASSPLSGGRETQYF,TRBV5-4,15,TRBD2,.
CASSAAGGPYGYTF,TRBV9,14,.,.
CASSLWDSFFVF,TRBV5-6,12,TRBD1,few
CASSVQGGGVPNSYNEQFF,TRBV4-2,19,TRBD2,.
CASSSDLRNRVFHTEAFF,TRBV7-9,18,.,.
CASSATGTSGETQYF,TRBV9,15,TRBD2,.
CAWSGGTVGNSNQPQHF,TRBV30,17,TRBD1,.
CAIKGQGGMNTEAFF,TRBV10-3,15,TRBD1,.
CASSEGTGGYTF,TRBV2,12,TRBD1,.
CASSIVGTGSSYNSPLHF,TRBV19,18,TRBD1,.
CASSQESAGGDDEQFF,TRBV4-3,16,TRBD2,once
CASSLGGTGELFF,TRBV11-1,13,.,.